Below are 8 T cell receptor beta chains sequenced from a single sample in a study of CD8 T cells in ankylosing spondylitis. One entry per CDR3 protein, called by TCRdb with MiXCR from the 5' RACE reads. The table records 250,000 to 300,000 distinct CDR3 sequences, roughly 20% of them present only once. Input material: blood, either unsorted or a sorted T cell fraction (not recorded which). The receptor source for this set is a male donor with ankylosing spondylitis or in good health (not recorded which).

The chain links TRBV20-1 to TRBJ2-7, with a weak D call TRBD2 (6 bases). Germline V gene sequence: CDR1 DFQATT, CDR2 SNEGSKA (reference sequence). This CDR3 comprises 12 residues. V was clipped by 6 bases and J by 6 bases, with 15 bases between them. In nucleotides, the CDR3 is TGCAGTGCCAGCGGGCAGGAGGTCGAGCAGTACGTC. Translated: CSASGQEVEQYV.

There are a few counts of this clonotype. V gene TRBV6-6 combines with J gene TRBJ2-7; no clear D gene. Germline assignment: CDR1 MNHNY and CDR2 SVGAGI (reference sequence). This CDR3 is built from 13 residues. Trimming took off 6 bases at V and 8 bases at J, with 17 bases between the two ends. CDR3 nucleotides: TGTGCCAGCAGGGGTCTGGGGTCGTTCAAGCAGTACGTC. It yields the protein CASRGLGSFKQYV.

The V and J genes are TRBV20-1 and TRBJ2-3, with TRBD2 matching 10 bases. Trimming at V came to 2 bases and at J to 6 bases, leaving 11 bases not matched to a gene. The CDR3 runs to 16 residues. Germline loops: CDR1 DFQATT, CDR2 SNEGSKA (reference sequence). CDR3 sequence: CSARSASSGRLDTQYF. In DNA, the CDR3 is TGCAGTGCTAGATCCGCCTCTAGCGGGAGATTGGATACGCAGTATTTT.

The V gene is TRBV6-1, the J gene TRBJ1-1; 7 bases are shared with TRBD1. Germline V gives CDR1 MNHNS, CDR2 SASEGT. J lost 4 bases, V lost 7 bases, and 3 bases had no gene match. The CDR3 consists of 12 residues. CDR3 amino acids: CASTGGSTEAFF. In DNA, the CDR3 is TGTGCCAGCACAGGGGGGAGCACTGAAGCTTTCTTT.

This clonotype was seen just once. The chain recombines TRBV24-1 with TRBJ2-2; 8 nucleotides align to TRBD1. Germline V gene lookup returns CDR1 KGHDR and CDR2 SFDVKD. The ends lost 7 bases at V and 7 bases at J; junction bases unmatched: 4. The CDR3 loop spans 13 amino acids. Here the CDR3 DNA reads TGTGCCACCAGCGAGACAGGGGTCGGGGAGCTGTTTTTT. Translating gives CATSETGVGELFF.

V gene TRBV2 combines with J gene TRBJ2-1; 9 bases are a match to TRBD1. The CDR3 runs 15 residues. The V gene's germline CDR1 is SNHLY and CDR2 FYNNEI. V was pared by 6 bases and J by 4 bases, with 7 bases of the junction left unmatched. The CDR3 is CASRQGARGYNEQFF. CDR3 DNA sequence: TGTGCCAGCAGACAGGGGGCGCGGGGATACAATGAGCAGTTCTTC.

This clonotype was seen a few times. The chain carries TRBV13 and TRBJ1-5; TRBD1 aligns across 8 bases. The germline V gene has CDR1 PRHDT and CDR2 FYEKMQ (reference sequence). The junction had 2 bases not matched to a gene; V was cut back by 0 bases and J by 4 bases. This CDR3 contains 15 residues. The CDR3 DNA reads TGTGCCAGCAGCTTAGGGGACAGGGAAAATCAGCCCCAGCATTTT. Protein sequence: CASSLGDRENQPQHF.

The chain recombines TRBV12-3 or TRBV12-4 with TRBJ1-5; D gene uncertain. V was shortened by 5 bases and J by 6 bases, with 5 bases between the two germline ends. This CDR3 region has 11 residues. This CDR3 reads CASSGGQPQHF. In DNA form, the CDR3 reads TGTGCCAGCAGTGGCGGTCAGCCCCAGCATTTT.